The 9 T cell receptor beta chains below all came from one sample that was sequenced in a study of tumor and adjacent non-tumor tissue in lung cancer. This sample's RNA came from whole unsorted tissue. Three rounds of nested PCR, following a modified ARM-PCR protocol, produced the TCRbeta library. TCRdb passed the multiplex PCR reads through MiXCR, listing each CDR3 protein once. The sample consists of around 66,000 distinct CDR3 sequences, 55% to 85% of them appearing once. Sequencing used lung tumor tissue. The receptors stem from a man aged 55 to 70 with non-small cell lung cancer.

This rearrangement joins TRBV20-1 to TRBJ2-7; a possible D gene is TRBD2 (5 bases). The germline gives CDR1 DFQATT, CDR2 SNEGSKA (reference sequence). The CDR3 has 14 residues. Trimming stripped 5 bases from V and 2 bases from J, with 16 bases between. The chain's CDR3 is CSAGSRQLAYEQYF. The CDR3, as DNA: TGCAGTGCTGGATCCCGTCAACTAGCCTACGAGCAGTACTTC.

This clonotype is termed medium-sized. V usage is TRBV29-1 and J usage is TRBJ2-7; 7 positions match TRBD1. This CDR3 contains 15 residues. V dropped 2 bases and J dropped 5; count of bases not matched to a gene: 12. Per germline, CDR1 SQVTM and CDR2 ANQGSEA. The CDR3 spells CSVENPGRGLDEQYF. CDR3 sequence (DNA): TGCAGCGTTGAAAACCCCGGAAGGGGGCTTGACGAGCAGTACTTC.

Notes on this clonotype: Likely a read error: the CDR3 ends without its conserved phenylalanine or tryptophan. The CDR3 is CASSGGQGPSYEQYL. The DNA of the CDR3 is TGTGCCAGCAGTGGGGGACAGGGGCCCTCCTACGAGCAGTACCTC. The chain joins TRBV6-6 to TRBJ2-7; 10 bases match TRBD1. Germline CDR1 and CDR2: MNHNY and SVGAGI (reference sequence). J was trimmed by 0 bases and V by 5 bases; bases with no gene match: 4. The CDR3 runs 15 residues.

The chain links TRBV29-1 to TRBJ2-3; D is uncertain. The V gene's germline CDR1 is SQVTM and CDR2 ANQGSEA. The CDR3 consists of 12 residues. V lost 6 bases and J 5 bases, leaving 12 bases between the germline ends. The CDR3 sequence is CSVSERRDTQYF. In nucleotides, the CDR3 is TGCAGCGTATCCGAACGGAGAGATACGCAGTATTTT.

Remarks on this clonotype: A much larger clonotype is one base distant, so this may be a read error. The V call is TRBV28, the J call TRBJ2-3, with 8 bases matching TRBD1. The germline CDR1 and CDR2 sequences are MDHEN and SYDVKM. The CDR3 has 15 residues. The CDR3 here is CASPPTGAATDMQYF. CDR3 nucleotides: TGTGCCAGCCCCCCGACAGGGGCGGCTACGGATATGCAGTATTTT. The whole variable domain, filled in from reference TRBV28 and TRBJ2-3, reads DVKVTQSSRYLVKRTGEKVFLECVQDMDHENMFWYRQDPGLGLRLIYFSYDVKMKEKGDIPEGYSVSREKKERFSLILESASTNQTSMYLCASPPTGAATDMQYFGPGTRLTVL.

V usage is TRBV10-3 and J usage is TRBJ2-7; D call uncertain. This CDR3 has 11 amino acids. Germline-derived CDR1 and CDR2 are ENHRY and SYGVKD. The CDR3: CTTGSDHEQYF. CDR3 in DNA: TGTACCACCGGATCGGACCATGAGCAGTACTTC.

Comment on this clonotype: A junction boundary mismatches the germline segment, possibly from a read error. V usage is TRBV12-5 and J usage is TRBJ2-2; 9 bases line up with TRBD1. Germline CDR1 is LGHNT and CDR2 is FRNRAP. The CDR3 sequence is 13 residues long. This chain's CDR3 is CARGQGITGELFF. In DNA, the CDR3 is TGTGCTCGTGGACAGGGGATAACCGGGGAGCTGTTTTTT.

With regard to this clonotype: Compared with germline, one end of the junction differs, possibly owing to a read error. This chain uses TRBV6-2 or TRBV6-3 with TRBJ2-2; D remains unclear. Germline V gives CDR1 MNHEY, CDR2 SVGEGT. This CDR3 comprises 13 residues. Here the CDR3 reads CTSSYSYTGELFF. CDR3 sequence (DNA): TGTACCAGCAGTTACTCCTATACCGGGGAGCTGTTTTTT.

The J gene is TRBJ2-1, the V gene TRBV7-9; weak D call: TRBD2 (6 bases). Between the trimmed V and J ends, which lost 10 bases and 11 bases, there was a span of 24 bases. The length of the CDR3 is 14 residues. Germline V gene sequence: CDR1 SEHNR, CDR2 FQNEAQ (reference sequence). DNA for the CDR3: TGTGCCAATTCTCGGAACACCGGGGGAAGTAAGCAGTTCTTC. It specifies CANSRNTGGSKQFF.